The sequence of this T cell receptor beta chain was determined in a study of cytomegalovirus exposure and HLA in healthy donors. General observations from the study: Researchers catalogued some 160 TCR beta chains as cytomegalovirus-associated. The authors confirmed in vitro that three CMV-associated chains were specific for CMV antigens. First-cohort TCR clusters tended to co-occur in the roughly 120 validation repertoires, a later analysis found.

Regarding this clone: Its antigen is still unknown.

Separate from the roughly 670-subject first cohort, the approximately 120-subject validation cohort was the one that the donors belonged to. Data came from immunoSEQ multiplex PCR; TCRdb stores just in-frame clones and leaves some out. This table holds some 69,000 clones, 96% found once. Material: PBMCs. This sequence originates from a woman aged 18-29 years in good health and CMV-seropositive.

CDR3 in amino acids: CASSPEIAGLQETQYF. CDR3 sequence (DNA): TGTGCCAGCAGCCCGGAAATAGCGGGGCTACAAGAGACCCAGTACTTC. V usage is TRBV5-4 and J usage is TRBJ2-5; TRBD2 agrees at 8 bases. The ends lost 4 bases at V and 2 bases at J; junction bases unmatched: 10. The CDR3 consists of 16 residues. CDR1 and CDR2 from the germline V gene are SGHNT and YYREEE (reference sequence).